There are a few counts of the clone carrying this T cell receptor (beta chain). The antigen is unknown. The CDR3 is 15 amino acids. Germline V gene lookup returns CDR1 MGHDK and CDR2 SYGVNS. The junction had 3 bases not matched to a gene; V was cut back by 3 bases and J by 1 base. The study ran its PCR with 60 Vbeta and 13 Jbeta primers. The data were produced by immunoSEQ multiplex PCR, yet TCRdb's version contains in-frame clones alone and is incomplete. The sample lists some 150,000 clones, around 77% occurring once. The data are from a study of cytomegalovirus exposure and HLA in healthy donors. Study-wide results and caveats: Later work found that TCR association rates differed between HLA loci; DRB1 had the most and HLA-C the fewest. Some highly shared sequence variants likely arose as a pipeline artifact.

The genes are TRBV25-1 and TRBJ2-4; the match to TRBD1 covers 7 bases. This receptor was obtained from a man between 25 and 39 years old in good health and CMV-seropositive. Sequenced input: PBMCs. The CDR3 here is CASSERQGAKNIQYF. Written as DNA, the CDR3 is TGTGCCAGCAGTGAGCGACAGGGTGCCAAAAACATTCAGTACTTC.